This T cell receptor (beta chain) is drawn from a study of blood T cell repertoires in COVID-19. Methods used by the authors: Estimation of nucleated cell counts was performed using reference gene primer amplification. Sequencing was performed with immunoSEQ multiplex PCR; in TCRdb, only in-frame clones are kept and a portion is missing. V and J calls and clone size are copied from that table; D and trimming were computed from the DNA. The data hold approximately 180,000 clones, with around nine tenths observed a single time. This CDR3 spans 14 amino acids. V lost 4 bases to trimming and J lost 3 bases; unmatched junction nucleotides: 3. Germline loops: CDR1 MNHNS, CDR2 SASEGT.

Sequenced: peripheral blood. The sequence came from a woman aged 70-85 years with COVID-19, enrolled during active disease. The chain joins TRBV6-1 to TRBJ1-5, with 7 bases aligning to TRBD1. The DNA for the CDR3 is TGTGCCAGCAGTGGACAGGGAACCAATCAGCCCCAGCATTTT. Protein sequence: CASSGQGTNQPQHF.